These 32 T cell receptor beta chains were all obtained from the same sample, sequenced in a study of blood T cell repertoires in COVID-19. Clones were sequenced by immunoSEQ multiplex PCR, and TCRdb holds only the in-frame ones, with some missing. The sample lists about 220,000 clones; 85% to 90% were seen once. The source material was PBMCs or T cells enriched from blood (not recorded which). The origin of the receptors is a young woman in a cohort exposed to, infected with or recovered from COVID-19 (not recorded which).

CDR3 in amino acids: CASSIGQSNQPQHF. The CDR3 nucleotides read TGTGCCAGTAGTATAGGGCAGTCCAATCAGCCCCAGCATTTT. This sequence joins TRBV19 and TRBJ1-5, with D unclear. The V end lost 1 base, the J end lost 3 bases, and 7 bases lay between the germline ends. Germline CDR1 LNHDA, CDR2 SQIVND (reference sequence). The CDR3 contains 14 residues. Filled out from reference TRBV19 and TRBJ1-5, the complete variable domain reads DGGITQSPKYLFRKEGQNVTLSCEQNLNHDAMYWYRQDPGQGLRLIYYSQIVNDFQKGDIAEGYSVSREKKESFPLTVTSAQKNPTAFYLCASSIGQSNQPQHFGDGTRLSIL.

The CDR3 DNA reads TGTGCCAGCAGGAGACAGGGGGGGAACACTGAAGCTTTCTTT. It specifies CASRRQGGNTEAFF. The V and J genes are TRBV13 and TRBJ1-1; 9 bases match TRBD1. The V segment lost 6 bases and the J segment 1 base; nucleotides outside the gene matches: 3. Germline assignment: CDR1 PRHDT and CDR2 FYEKMQ (reference sequence). The CDR3 consists of 14 residues.

The V and J genes are TRBV2 and TRBJ2-2; D might be TRBD2 (5 bases). Germline loops: CDR1 SNHLY, CDR2 FYNNEI. The CDR3 covers 15 residues. V gave up 7 bases and J gave up 0 bases, with 12 bases separating them. CDR3 in DNA: TGTGCCAGCAAAAGCGGCCGAACGAACACCGGGGAGCTGTTTTTT. It yields the protein CASKSGRTNTGELFF. The variable domain in full, with the rest retrieved from reference TRBV2 and TRBJ2-2, is EPEVTQTPSHQVTQMGQEVILRCVPISNHLYFYWYRQILGQKVEFLVSFYNNEISEKSEIFDDQFSVERPDGSNFTLKIRSTKLEDSAMYFCASKSGRTNTGELFFGEGSRLTVL.

The chain combines TRBV28 with TRBJ2-3; TRBD2 agrees at 8 bases. With V trimmed by 2 bases and J by 5 bases, 6 bases remained unmatched. The CDR3 has 15 amino acids. Germline V gene data show CDR1 as MDHEN and CDR2 as SYDVKM. The CDR3 sequence: CASSLRGGTIDTQYF. In DNA form, the CDR3 reads TGTGCCAGCAGTTTACGGGGGGGTACTATAGATACGCAGTATTTT.

In this sample, this clone turned up once. The CDR3 spells CASSQGGHYNEQFF. CDR3 nucleotides: TGTGCCAGCAGCCAGGGCGGGCACTACAATGAGCAGTTCTTC. The chain uses TRBV3-1 (or the pseudogene TRBV3-2) and TRBJ2-1; tentatively, D is TRBD2 (5 bases). This CDR3 is built from 14 residues. The V gene lost 3 bases and the J gene lost 3 bases, with 9 bases spanning the gap. The V gene's germline CDR1 is LGHDT and CDR2 YNNKEL (reference sequence).

This chain connects TRBV9 to TRBJ2-5, with 11 bases identical to TRBD1. J gave up 2 bases and V 3 bases, and 3 bases lay outside the gene matches. Germline V lookup: CDR1 SGDLS, CDR2 YYNGEE. This CDR3 has 15 residues. CDR3 amino acids: CASSGGQGGQETQYF. Written as DNA, the CDR3 is TGTGCCAGCAGCGGGGGACAGGGGGGACAAGAGACCCAGTACTTC.

The rearrangement joins TRBV6-5 to TRBJ2-1; 7 nucleotides agree with TRBD1. The CDR3 extends over 14 amino acids. The J segment lost 7 bases and the V segment lost 3 bases, leaving 6 bases of the junction unmatched. Germline assignment: CDR1 MNHEY and CDR2 SVGAGI. This chain's CDR3 is CASSYTPTGNEQFF. The CDR3 DNA is TGTGCCAGCAGTTATACACCGACAGGGAATGAGCAGTTCTTC.

The chain uses TRBV6-5 and TRBJ1-5, with D perhaps matching TRBD1 (5 bases). Between the trimmed V and J ends, which lost 8 bases and 0 bases, there was a span of 8 bases. CDR1 MNHEY and CDR2 SVGAGI come from the germline V gene. This CDR3 contains 13 residues. CDR3 amino acids: CASCRDSNQPQHF. The CDR3 bases are TGTGCCAGCTGCAGGGATAGCAATCAGCCCCAGCATTTT.

The V call is TRBV7-9, the J call TRBJ2-7; D uncertain. Trimming cost V 4 bases and J 3 bases, with 22 bases left between them. Looked up from germline, CDR1 is SEHNR and CDR2 is FQNEAQ (reference sequence). This CDR3 spans 17 amino acids. The CDR3 nucleotides read TGTGCCAGCAGCTCCTTTCGAGGCGATTATGGTTTCTACGAGCAGTACTTC. This codes for CASSSFRGDYGFYEQYF.

The DNA of the CDR3 is TGTGCCAGTACCTTGGGACAGGGCCGACTGGCTTTCTTT. Residues: CASTLGQGRLAFF. The rearrangement links TRBV19 to TRBJ1-1; 9 bases map to TRBD1. Germline V lookup: CDR1 LNHDA, CDR2 SQIVND (reference sequence). Unmatched junction bases numbered 11, after V lost 7 bases and J lost 11 bases. This CDR3 region has 13 residues.

CDR3: CASSTGGGTGSETQYF. CDR3 sequence (DNA): TGCGCCAGCAGCACGGGAGGGGGGACAGGGTCAGAGACCCAGTACTTC. This rearrangement joins TRBV5-1 to TRBJ2-5; weak D call: TRBD1 (9 bases). The V gene's germline CDR1 is SGHRS and CDR2 YFSETQ. The CDR3 is made up of 16 amino acids. The V end lost 4 bases, the J end lost 4 bases, and 20 bases lay between the germline ends.

V usage is TRBV5-4 and J usage is TRBJ1-4; weak D call: TRBD1 (6 bases). The V gene lost 4 bases and the J gene lost 7 bases, with 23 bases spanning the gap. The CDR3 totals 17 residues. The germline V gene has CDR1 SGHNT and CDR2 YYREEE (reference sequence). CDR3 nucleotide sequence: TGTGCCAGCAGCGACTCCACAGGGATCCCGGGGGGTGAAAAACTGTTTTTT. It specifies CASSDSTGIPGGEKLFF.

Note on this clone: This sample includes further DNA sequences coding for the same CDR3. CDR3 DNA: TGTGCCAGTAGTATAGTAGAAAACACTGAAGCTTTCTTT. Protein: CASSIVENTEAFF. The chain combines TRBV19 with TRBJ1-1; D gene ambiguous. Germline values: CDR1 LNHDA, CDR2 SQIVND (reference sequence). This CDR3 is 13 amino acids long. Between the trimmed V and J ends, which lost 1 base and 2 bases, there was a span of 5 bases.

This chain uses TRBV6-5 with TRBJ2-7, with 9 bases that match TRBD1. The germline gives CDR1 MNHEY, CDR2 SVGAGI. The V and J ends lost 5 bases and 6 bases, in that order; junction bases with no gene match: 5. The CDR3 extends over 13 amino acids. CDR3 DNA sequence: TGTGCCAGCAGTACCGGGACAGGGACCGAGCAGTACTTC. Its translation is CASSTGTGTEQYF.

This rearrangement joins TRBV19 to TRBJ2-1; possible D gene TRBD1, 6 bases. Germline CDR1 is LNHDA and CDR2 is SQIVND (reference sequence). The CDR3 is made up of 16 amino acids. V was cut by 3 bases and J by 3 bases, with 15 bases left in between. CDR3 sequence (DNA): TGTGCCAGTAGTATCCGGGGCAGGGGTAACTACAATGAGCAGTTCTTC. Its protein product is CASSIRGRGNYNEQFF.

V is TRBV25-1 and J is TRBJ1-2; tentatively, D is TRBD1 (6 bases). This CDR3 comprises 15 residues. V was shortened by 3 bases and J by 4 bases, with 15 bases between the two germline ends. Per germline, CDR1 MGHDK and CDR2 SYGVNS. The CDR3 DNA sequence: TGTGCCAGCAGTGATCACCCGGGGGGCAGCTATGGCTACACCTTC. Translating it yields CASSDHPGGSYGYTF.

The chain employs TRBV4-1 and TRBJ1-1; a possible D gene is TRBD1 (5 bases). The V end lost 4 bases, the J end lost 2 bases, and 17 bases lay between the germline ends. CDR1 and CDR2 from the germline V gene are MGHRA and YSYEKL. The CDR3 loop spans 16 amino acids. CDR3 sequence reads: CASSLDHGGGNTEAFF. As DNA, the CDR3 is TGCGCCAGCAGCCTAGATCACGGGGGGGGTAACACTGAAGCTTTCTTT.

The chain uses TRBV11-2 and TRBJ1-5; no reliable D call. Germline values: CDR1 SGHAT, CDR2 FQNNGV. V lost 4 bases to trimming and J lost 5 bases, with 12 bases between them. CDR3 size: 14 residues. CDR3 amino acids: CASSSGLADQPQHF. The CDR3 coding sequence is TGTGCCAGCAGCTCCGGACTGGCGGATCAGCCCCAGCATTTT.

This clone was seen just once. The chain recombines TRBV5-6 with TRBJ1-6; 7 bases map to TRBD1. Germline values: CDR1 SGHDT, CDR2 YYEEEE. J was trimmed by 2 bases and V by 6 bases; bases with no gene match: 8. CDR3 size: 16 residues. CDR3: CASNSRGHPYNSPLHF. CDR3 bases: TGTGCCAGCAACTCGAGGGGGCATCCCTATAATTCACCCCTCCACTTT.

The J gene is TRBJ2-5, the V gene TRBV29-1; D gene uncertain. The germline gives CDR1 SQVTM, CDR2 ANQGSEA. V gave up 3 bases and J gave up 7 bases, with 9 bases separating them. This CDR3 spans 11 amino acids. CDR3 nucleotides: TGCAGCGTTGAGCGAACGGGGACCCAGTACTTC. Translating gives CSVERTGTQYF.

This chain connects TRBV27 to TRBJ1-5, with 9 bases identical to TRBD1. After removal of 4 bases from V and 7 bases from J, the junction contained 11 bases not matched to a gene. Germline assignment: CDR1 MNHEY and CDR2 SMNVEV (reference sequence). The CDR3 has 16 residues. This CDR3 reads CASSSFTGGSSQPQHF. The CDR3 DNA follows: TGTGCCAGCAGTTCCTTTACAGGGGGCAGCAGCCAGCCCCAGCATTTT.

The V call is TRBV5-4, the J call TRBJ2-1; perhaps TRBD2 as D (5 bases). The CDR3 is made up of 15 amino acids. Germline CDR1 and CDR2: SGHNT and YYREEE (reference sequence). The V end was cut by 0 bases, the J end by 6 bases, with 13 bases between. The CDR3 region has the DNA TGTGCCAGCAGCTTGGCCCGAGCGGCTAGCAATGAGCAGTTCTTC. Translating it yields CASSLARAASNEQFF.

CDR3 in amino acids: CASSEDRVNTEAFF. DNA for the CDR3: TGTGCCAGCAGCGAGGACAGGGTGAACACTGAAGCTTTCTTT. The rearrangement joins TRBV5-4 to TRBJ1-1; 8 bases are shared with TRBD1. The germline V gene encodes CDR1 SGHNT and CDR2 YYREEE (reference sequence). V lost 4 bases to trimming and J lost 0 bases; unmatched junction nucleotides: 2. The CDR3 loop spans 14 amino acids. Filled out from reference TRBV5-4 and TRBJ1-1, the complete variable domain reads ETGVTQSPTHLIKTRGQQVTLRCSSQSGHNTVSWYQQALGQGPQFIFQYYREEENGRGNFPPRFSGLQFPNYSSELNVNALELDDSALYLCASSEDRVNTEAFFGQGTRLTVV.

The chain combines TRBV27 with TRBJ2-2, with D perhaps matching TRBD1 (6 bases). The germline V and J ends were trimmed by 4 bases and 3 bases, with 15 bases remaining between them. Per germline, CDR1 MNHEY and CDR2 SMNVEV (reference sequence). The CDR3 has 16 residues. The CDR3 loop reads CASSSSQGYYTGELFF. The CDR3, as DNA: TGTGCCAGCAGTTCGTCACAGGGATACTACACCGGGGAGCTGTTTTTT.

The rearrangement joins TRBV7-9 to TRBJ1-3, with 7 bases fitting TRBD1. In germline, CDR1 is SEHNR, CDR2 FQNEAQ (reference sequence). This CDR3 contains 16 residues. V shed 1 base, J shed 1 base, and the junction held 4 bases outside the gene matches. The CDR3 DNA reads as TGTGCCAGCAGCTTAGAGGACAGGCCGTCTGGAAACACCATATATTTT. Protein: CASSLEDRPSGNTIYF.

J is TRBJ1-5 and V is TRBV5-4; 8 bases map to TRBD1. V gave up 4 bases and J gave up 5 bases; unmatched junction bases: 2. CDR1 and CDR2 from the germline V gene are SGHNT and YYREEE (reference sequence). The CDR3 has 13 amino acids. The CDR3 protein is CASSPDRDQPQHF. In DNA, the CDR3 is TGTGCCAGCAGCCCGGACAGGGATCAGCCCCAGCATTTT.

The chain couples TRBV6-5 to TRBJ2-7; no reliable D call. The V end was cut by 8 bases, the J end by 7 bases, with 9 bases between. Germline CDR1 is MNHEY and CDR2 is SVGAGI. This CDR3 is 10 amino acids long. In nucleotides, the CDR3 is TGTGCCAGCTCCGAGGCGGAGCAGTACTTC. Translation: CASSEAEQYF.

The rearrangement joins TRBV6-5 to TRBJ1-4; TRBD1 is a possible D gene (5 bases). The V gene's germline CDR1 is MNHEY and CDR2 SVGAGI. Trimming pared 5 bases from V and 7 bases from J, leaving 17 bases between. CDR3 size: 15 residues. CDR3 residues: CASSPREGWGEKLFF. The CDR3 DNA reads TGTGCCAGCAGTCCTCGGGAGGGGTGGGGTGAAAAACTGTTTTTT.

The rearrangement uses TRBV12-3 or TRBV12-4 and TRBJ2-1; D remains ambiguous. The CDR3 is 11 residues long. V shed 4 bases and J shed 8 bases, with 6 bases lying between them. CDR3 DNA: TGTGCCAGCAGTTATAGAGATGAGCAGTTCTTC. Amino acids: CASSYRDEQFF.

This clone was recorded only once. The chain carries TRBV5-1 and TRBJ2-2; TRBD2 might be the D (6 bases). Germline CDR1 reads SGHRS; CDR2 reads YFSETQ. The V and J ends lost 2 bases and 1 base respectively, with 12 bases between them. This CDR3 is built from 16 residues. In nucleotides, the CDR3 is TGCGCCAGCAGCTTAATGGCTAGCGTGAACACCGGGGAGCTGTTTTTT. Its translation: CASSLMASVNTGELFF. Full variable domain (rest looked up from reference TRBV5-1 and TRBJ2-2): KAGVTQTPRYLIKTRGQQVTLSCSPISGHRSVSWYQQTPGQGLQFLFEYFSETQRNKGNFPGRFSGRQFSNSRSEMNVSTLELGDSALYLCASSLMASVNTGELFFGEGSRLTVL.

This clone is a singleton in its sample. The CDR3 DNA sequence: TGCGCCAGCAGCTTGGTAGCGGGGGCGGGAAGAGATACGCAGTATTTT. It specifies CASSLVAGAGRDTQYF. The V call is TRBV5-1, the J call TRBJ2-3, with 9 nucleotides matching TRBD2. Germline loops: CDR1 SGHRS, CDR2 YFSETQ. The CDR3 length is 16 residues. V trimming: 0 bases; J trimming: 5 bases; junction bases outside the gene matches: 7. Variable domain in full (rest from reference TRBV5-1 and TRBJ2-3): KAGVTQTPRYLIKTRGQQVTLSCSPISGHRSVSWYQQTPGQGLQFLFEYFSETQRNKGNFPGRFSGRQFSNSRSEMNVSTLELGDSALYLCASSLVAGAGRDTQYFGPGTRLTVL.

The chain recombines TRBV6-5 with TRBJ1-4, with 9 bases that match TRBD1. From germline, CDR1 is MNHEY and CDR2 SVGAGI. V trimming: 4 bases; J trimming: 7 bases; junction bases outside the gene matches: 7. This CDR3 is 15 amino acids long. CDR3: CASSLGQGGFEKLFF. CDR3 in DNA: TGTGCCAGCAGTTTGGGACAGGGTGGGTTTGAAAAACTGTTTTTT.